Included here is one T cell receptor beta chain sequence, with context. No cognate antigen has been identified for it. Per-base qualities were not stored, and no clone one base away is much larger. TCRbeta CDR3 regions were amplified from genomic DNA by means of the immunoSEQ Assay, a bias-controlled multiplex PCR. The published analysis was carried out like this. The number of nucleated cells in each sample was estimated by amplification of reference gene primers within the assay. To quantify the absolute abundance of each unique TCRbeta CDR3 rearrangement, sequence reads were collapsed and filtered. For each sample, productive Simpson clonality was calculated by taking the square root of Simpson's diversity index across productive rearrangements. TCRdb stores this immuneACCESS table with in-frame sequences only. Part of the clones is absent; in the studies checked, under half of the shortfall reflects unresolved V genes, and no reason is known for the rest. The DNA gave D and trimming, while V, J and clone size come from that table. The sample includes about 150,000 clones, with about four fifths observed a single time. The ten largest clonotypes hold less than 4% of the sample.

The junction shows trimming of 3 bases on V and 3 bases on J, plus 6 bases between the germline ends. Taken from cysteine to phenylalanine, the CDR3 has 13 residues. Only the CDR3 DNA is retained, 39 bases long and in frame from the first base. CDR1 and CDR2, per the germline V gene, are SGHRS and YFSETQ. The data were taken from a study of blood T cell repertoires in COVID-19 (TCRdb year 2020). For context, the study as a whole: Samples from collaborators originated in the United States, Italy and Spain and spanned both the acute and convalescent phases of COVID-19. The prospective study material was composed of cDNA or gDNA derived from T cells, B-cell-depleted T cells, or PBMCs. Deeply sampled blood TCRbeta repertoires from subjects exposed to, actively infected with, or recovered from COVID-19 were included in the dataset. The repertoires were released in a freely available public database intended as a resource for research on the immune response to SARS-CoV-2. Samples came from the ongoing ImmuneRACE study (first 160 participants) plus 1,254 subjects from 6 global collaborators. Sample metadata almost always included a de-identified subject ID, COVID-19 status, age in years and sex. HLA class I and class II types, where available, came from metadata supplied by the sample provider rather than from assay-based typing. Results the study describes overall, beyond this receptor: The amount of clinical and demographic metadata varied by source and participant and was provided uncurated.

Participants in the prospective study were aged roughly 18 to 100 years, lived in some 24 United States geographic areas, and enrolled through a virtual design. In the prospective study, participants were assigned to cohorts based on the clinical history participants reported in a screening survey and a study questionnaire. In the prospective study, whole blood, serum and a nasopharyngeal or oropharyngeal swab were collected from each participant by mobile phlebotomists. Additional blood draws and questionnaires over an approximately two-month period could optionally be provided by prospective study participants. Blood samples from the prospective study were shipped frozen or at room temperature prior to DNA extraction.

The sequence derives from a woman between 50 and 59 years old with acute COVID-19. Sample: PBMCs or T cells enriched from blood (not recorded which). Here the chain combines TRBV5-1 and TRBJ1-4, with the D gene call left open. This receptor carries the CDR3 CASSSKPNEKLFF. The nucleotide sequence is given as TGCGCCAGCAGCTCCAAGCCTAATGAAAAACTGTTTTTT.